Each of the 14 T cell receptor beta chains below was sequenced from the same sample in a study of blood T cells in healthy people across ages. The authors ran a second PCR of about 7 to 11 cycles using a sample-barcoded 5' primer and a J-beta primer mix. TCRdb processed the 5' RACE reads anew with MiXCR; each CDR3 protein has one entry. Of 1.5 million to 2 million distinct CDR3 sequences listed, less than 50% are singletons. The sample consisted of blood. The receptors were gathered from a woman aged 40 to 55 in good health.

V and J are TRBV5-1 and TRBJ2-3, with TRBD2 identical over 8 bases. This CDR3 has 18 amino acids. CDR1 SGHRS and CDR2 YFSETQ come from the germline V gene. Germline trimming cut 0 bases from V and 2 bases from J; bases unmatched to any gene: 11. CDR3 nucleotides: TGCGCCAGCAGCTTGGGAGCGGGGGTACACTCAACCACAGATACGCAGTATTTT. It specifies CASSLGAGVHSTTDTQYF.

The chain recombines TRBV20-1 with TRBJ2-1; TRBD1 matches 7 bases. V trimming: 6 bases; J trimming: 0 bases; junction bases outside the gene matches: 8. This CDR3 is 15 amino acids long. CDR1 is DFQATT and CDR2 is SNEGSKA in the germline V gene (reference sequence). CDR3 residues: CSASLTGSSYNEQFF. The DNA of the CDR3 is TGCAGTGCGAGCTTGACAGGGAGCTCCTACAATGAGCAGTTCTTC.

A few counts support this clonotype. The chain joins TRBV7-9 to TRBJ1-1; 9 bases map to TRBD1. The CDR3 is 16 residues long. Germline V gives CDR1 SEHNR, CDR2 FQNEAQ (reference sequence). The trim removed 4 bases at V and 1 base at J, leaving 7 bases unmatched. DNA for the CDR3: TGTGCCAGCAGCTCAACAGGGGGCGTTGGGAACACTGAAGCTTTCTTT. This codes for CASSSTGGVGNTEAFF.

The V call is TRBV28, the J call TRBJ1-2; 7 bases line up with TRBD1. The CDR3 spans 15 residues. Germline assignment: CDR1 MDHEN and CDR2 SYDVKM. Germline trimming cut 4 bases from V and 3 bases from J; bases unmatched to any gene: 8. The CDR3 region is CASSSTGAGDYGYTF. The CDR3 DNA follows: TGTGCCAGCAGTTCTACAGGGGCAGGGGACTATGGCTACACCTTC.

The V and J genes are TRBV6-5 and TRBJ2-7; no reliable D call. V was shortened by 4 bases and J by 0 bases, with 13 bases between the two germline ends. CDR3 length: 15 amino acids. Germline CDR1 is MNHEY and CDR2 is SVGAGI. The CDR3 is CASSSPRRSSYEQYF. Here the CDR3 DNA reads TGTGCCAGCAGTTCGCCTAGAAGGAGCTCCTACGAGCAGTACTTC.

The chain has TRBV28 and TRBJ2-1; 8 bases line up with TRBD1. The CDR3 is 13 residues long. Trimming removed 6 bases from V and 3 bases from J; junction bases left unmatched: 1. Germline CDR1 is MDHEN and CDR2 is SYDVKM. The CDR3 sequence is CASRGQVYNEQFF. As DNA, the CDR3 is TGTGCCAGCAGGGGACAGGTCTACAATGAGCAGTTCTTC.

This chain connects TRBV6-2 or TRBV6-3 to TRBJ1-1, with D tentatively TRBD1 (6 bases). The CDR3 is 15 residues long. Deletions cut 5 bases from V and 5 bases from J, with 18 bases between. CDR1 MNHEY and CDR2 SVGEGT come from the germline V gene. DNA for the CDR3: TGTGCCAGCAGTGGACGGGTACAGGGTAGGACTGAAGCTTTCTTT. Translation gives CASSGRVQGRTEAFF.

The DNA of the CDR3 is TGTGCCAGCAGCACCGCGAGTGAGGTAGACGAGCAGTACTTC. Translation: CASSTASEVDEQYF. V and J are TRBV11-2 and TRBJ2-7; D gene unclear. The CDR3 runs 14 residues. Trimming left V 5 bases short and J 5 bases short, with 16 bases between. CDR1 is SGHAT and CDR2 is FQNNGV in the germline V gene.

This chain uses TRBV7-2 with TRBJ1-1; D is uncertain. The CDR3 has 14 amino acids. Germline lookup yields CDR1 SGHTA and CDR2 FQGNSA. Between the trimmed V and J ends, which lost 2 bases and 2 bases, there was a span of 9 bases. In DNA, the CDR3 is TGTGCCAGCAGCTTAAATCCCCGCAACACTGAAGCTTTCTTT. Its protein is CASSLNPRNTEAFF.

The J gene is TRBJ2-1, the V gene TRBV3-1, with D possibly TRBD1 on 5 matching bases. The CDR3 consists of 12 residues. In germline, CDR1 is LGHDT, CDR2 YNNKEL (reference sequence). V dropped 5 bases and J dropped 5 bases, with 7 bases sitting between them. The CDR3 region is CASSRQNNEQFF. CDR3 nucleotides: TGTGCCAGCAGCAGACAGAACAATGAGCAGTTCTTC.

The chain couples TRBV24-1 to TRBJ2-3; D is uncertain. The germline V and J ends were trimmed by 0 bases and 0 bases, with 3 bases remaining between them. The CDR3 has 14 residues. Per the germline V gene, CDR1 is KGHDR and CDR2 is SFDVKD. The chain's CDR3 is CATSDLRSTDTQYF. In DNA form, the CDR3 reads TGTGCCACCAGTGATTTGAGAAGCACAGATACGCAGTATTTT.

The genes are TRBV2 and TRBJ2-1; D not certain. Germline lookup yields CDR1 SNHLY and CDR2 FYNNEI. With 3 bases removed from V and 8 bases from J, the gap between germline ends came to 8 bases. This CDR3 is built from 12 residues. The CDR3 loop is CASSELRDEQFF. DNA for the CDR3: TGTGCCAGCAGTGAGTTAAGGGATGAGCAGTTCTTC.

Turning to this clonotype: At one of its ends the junction is not consistent with the germline gene, which may arise from a read error. The chain joins TRBV28 to TRBJ1-2; tentatively, D is TRBD1 (6 bases). The germline V gene has CDR1 MDHEN and CDR2 SYDVKM. The CDR3 has 13 residues. The CDR3 region is CSSTEGGGYGYTF. The CDR3 coding sequence is TGTTCCAGCACCGAGGGGGGCGGCTATGGCTACACCTTC.

This chain joins TRBV20-1 and TRBJ1-4, with a weak D call TRBD1 (5 bases). The CDR3 consists of 13 residues. The V and J ends lost 7 bases and 5 bases respectively, with 14 bases between them. Germline loops: CDR1 DFQATT, CDR2 SNEGSKA (reference sequence). CDR3 nucleotides: TGCAGTGTGGAGGGAGCAGGGAATGAAAAACTGTTTTTT. Its protein is CSVEGAGNEKLFF.